Below, one T cell receptor (beta chain) is given with its context. What it binds is unknown. This entry belongs to a study of yellow fever vaccine responses in identical twins. The CDR3 is made up of 15 amino acids. The ends were cut back, 6 bases at V and 1 base at J, with 10 bases in the middle. Findings and caveats of the study: Twins' vaccine T cell response reportedly gave the appearance of partial convergence and partial personalization.

TCRdb reanalysed the RT-PCR reads using MiXCR and keeps one entry per CDR3 protein. The data contain under 8,500 distinct CDR3 sequences, about 82% of them singletons. Sequencing used T cells from blood (PBMCs), unsorted or a sorted subset (not recorded which), obtained before or after yellow fever vaccination (not recorded which). The V call is TRBV12-3 or TRBV12-4, the J call TRBJ2-6, with D possibly TRBD1 on 6 matching bases. The sequence was obtained from a woman aged 18-35 years who received the yellow fever vaccine. The CDR3 sequence: CASSATGSGANVLTF. Here the CDR3 DNA reads TGTGCCAGCAGCGCTACAGGGTCTGGGGCCAACGTCCTGACTTTC.